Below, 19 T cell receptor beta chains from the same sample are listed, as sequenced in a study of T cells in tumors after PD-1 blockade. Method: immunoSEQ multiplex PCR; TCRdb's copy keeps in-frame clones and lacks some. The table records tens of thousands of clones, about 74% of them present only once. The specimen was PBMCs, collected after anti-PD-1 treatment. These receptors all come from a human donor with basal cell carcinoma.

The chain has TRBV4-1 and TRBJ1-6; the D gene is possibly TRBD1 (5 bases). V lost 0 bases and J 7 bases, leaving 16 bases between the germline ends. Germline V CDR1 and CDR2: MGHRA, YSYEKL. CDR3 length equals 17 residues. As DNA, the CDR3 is TGCGCCAGCAGCCAAGACTCGGGGGGTTTTAGGAATTCACCCCTCCACTTT. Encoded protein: CASSQDSGGFRNSPLHF.

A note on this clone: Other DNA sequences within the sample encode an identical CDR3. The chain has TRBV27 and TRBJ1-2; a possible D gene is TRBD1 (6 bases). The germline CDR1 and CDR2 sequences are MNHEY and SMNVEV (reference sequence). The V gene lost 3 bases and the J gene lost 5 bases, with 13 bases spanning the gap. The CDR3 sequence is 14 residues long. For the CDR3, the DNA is TGTGCCAGCAGTTTGGGGGGGCAGCCGTATGGCTACACCTTC. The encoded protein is CASSLGGQPYGYTF.

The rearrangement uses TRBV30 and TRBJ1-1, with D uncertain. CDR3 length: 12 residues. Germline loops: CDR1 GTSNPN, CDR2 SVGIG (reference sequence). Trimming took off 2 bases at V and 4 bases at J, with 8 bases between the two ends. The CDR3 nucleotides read TGTGCCTGGAGTCCCTCGGCCACTGAAGCTTTCTTT. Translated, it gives CAWSPSATEAFF.

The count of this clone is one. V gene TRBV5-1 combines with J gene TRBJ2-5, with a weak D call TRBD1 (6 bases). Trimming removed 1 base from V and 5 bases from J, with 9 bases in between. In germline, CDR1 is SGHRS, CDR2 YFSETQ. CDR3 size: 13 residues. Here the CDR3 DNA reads TGCGCCAGCAGCTTGACAGGGTCGGAGACCCAGTACTTC. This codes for CASSLTGSETQYF.

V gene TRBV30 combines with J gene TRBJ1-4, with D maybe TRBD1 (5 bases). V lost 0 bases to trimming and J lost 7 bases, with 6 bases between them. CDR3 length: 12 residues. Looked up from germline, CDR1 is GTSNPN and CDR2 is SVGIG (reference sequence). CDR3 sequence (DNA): TGTGCCTGGAGTGTACAGGTTGAAAAACTGTTTTTT. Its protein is CAWSVQVEKLFF.

CDR3: CAISAGQGWDEQFF. For the CDR3, the DNA is TGTGCCATCAGTGCAGGACAGGGGTGGGATGAGCAGTTCTTC. V and J are TRBV10-3 and TRBJ2-1; 9 bases are shared with TRBD1. The J segment lost 8 bases and the V segment lost 4 bases, leaving 6 bases of the junction unmatched. CDR1 is ENHRY, CDR2 SYGVKD, per germline. The CDR3 consists of 14 residues.

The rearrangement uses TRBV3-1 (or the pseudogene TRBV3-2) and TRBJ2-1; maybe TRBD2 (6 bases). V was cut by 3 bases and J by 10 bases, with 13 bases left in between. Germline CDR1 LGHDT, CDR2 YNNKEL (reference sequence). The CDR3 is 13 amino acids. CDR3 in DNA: TGTGCCAGCAGCCAGGATTGGGGGGACGAGCAGTTCTTC. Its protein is CASSQDWGDEQFF.

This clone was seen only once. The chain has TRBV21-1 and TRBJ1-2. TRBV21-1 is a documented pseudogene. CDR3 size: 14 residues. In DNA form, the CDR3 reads TGTGCCAGCAGCAAAAAAAGGGCCTTCTATGGCTACACCTTC. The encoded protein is CASSKKRAFYGYTF.

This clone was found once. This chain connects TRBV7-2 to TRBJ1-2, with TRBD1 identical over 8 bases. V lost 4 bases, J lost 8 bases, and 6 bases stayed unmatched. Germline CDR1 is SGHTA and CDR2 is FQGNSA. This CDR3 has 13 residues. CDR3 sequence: CASSSYRGEGYTF. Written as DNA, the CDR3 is TGTGCCAGCAGCTCATACAGGGGGGAGGGCTACACCTTC.

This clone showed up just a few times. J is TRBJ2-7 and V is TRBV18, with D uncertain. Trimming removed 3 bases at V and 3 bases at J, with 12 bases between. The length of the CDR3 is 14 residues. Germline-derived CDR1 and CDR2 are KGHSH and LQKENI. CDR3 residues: CASSPRPLRYEQYF. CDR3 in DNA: TGTGCCAGCTCACCCCGGCCCCTTCGCTACGAGCAGTACTTC.

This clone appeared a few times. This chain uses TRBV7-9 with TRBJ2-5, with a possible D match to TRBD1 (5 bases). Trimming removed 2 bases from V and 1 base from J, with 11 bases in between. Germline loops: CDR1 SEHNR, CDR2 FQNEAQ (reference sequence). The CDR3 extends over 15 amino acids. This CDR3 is CASSLTQGGQETQYF. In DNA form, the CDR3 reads TGTGCCAGCAGCTTAACCCAGGGTGGCCAAGAGACCCAGTACTTC.

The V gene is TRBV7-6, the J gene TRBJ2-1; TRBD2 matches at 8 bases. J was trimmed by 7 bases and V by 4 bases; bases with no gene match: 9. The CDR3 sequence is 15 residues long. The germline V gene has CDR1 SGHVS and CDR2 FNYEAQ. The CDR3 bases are TGTGCCAGCAGCTCCCGGGGGGGCTGGGGTAATGAGCAGTTCTTC. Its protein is CASSSRGGWGNEQFF.

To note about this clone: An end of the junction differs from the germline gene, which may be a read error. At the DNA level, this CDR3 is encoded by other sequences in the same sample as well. CDR3 sequence (DNA): TGTGCCAGCAGTTACTCGTGGGCCGCGTCCACTGAAGCCTTCTTT. This translates into CASSYSWAASTEAFF. The chain uses TRBV6-6 and TRBJ1-1; D remains unclear. This CDR3 region has 15 residues. Germline V gene lookup returns CDR1 MNHNY and CDR2 SVGAGI (reference sequence).

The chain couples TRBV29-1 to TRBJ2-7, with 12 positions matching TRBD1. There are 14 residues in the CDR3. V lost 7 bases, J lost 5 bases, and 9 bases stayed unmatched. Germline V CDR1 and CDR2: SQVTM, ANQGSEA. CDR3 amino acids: CSAGSGTGGHEQYF. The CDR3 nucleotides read TGCAGCGCCGGTTCAGGGACAGGGGGCCACGAGCAGTACTTC.

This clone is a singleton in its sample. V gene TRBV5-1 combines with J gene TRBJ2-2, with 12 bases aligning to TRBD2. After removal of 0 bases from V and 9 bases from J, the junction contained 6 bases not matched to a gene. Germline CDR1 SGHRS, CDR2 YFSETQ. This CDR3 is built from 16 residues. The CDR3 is CASSLGTSGVNRELFF. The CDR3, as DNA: TGCGCCAGCAGCTTGGGGACTAGCGGGGTGAATCGGGAGCTGTTTTTT.

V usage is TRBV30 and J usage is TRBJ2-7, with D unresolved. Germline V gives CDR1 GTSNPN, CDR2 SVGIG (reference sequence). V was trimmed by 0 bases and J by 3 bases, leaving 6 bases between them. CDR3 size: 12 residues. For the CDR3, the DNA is TGTGCCTGGAGTGTGGCAGGCTACGAGCAGTACTTC. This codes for CAWSVAGYEQYF.

In DNA form, the CDR3 reads TGTGCCAGTAGTAGGAATCAGGGCCCAGATACGCAGTATTTT. Residues: CASSRNQGPDTQYF. The rearrangement joins TRBV19 to TRBJ2-3, with D possibly being TRBD1 (5 bases). This CDR3 region has 14 residues. V dropped 4 bases and J dropped 4 bases, with 12 bases sitting between them. CDR1 LNHDA and CDR2 SQIVND come from the germline V gene (reference sequence).

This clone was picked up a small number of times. For the CDR3, the DNA is TGTGCCAGCAACACAGGGGGCGCGACAGATACGCAGTATTTT. Encoded protein: CASNTGGATDTQYF. V is TRBV2 and J is TRBJ2-3; TRBD1 agrees at 9 bases. The germline V gene encodes CDR1 SNHLY and CDR2 FYNNEI. J lost 3 bases, V lost 7 bases, and 5 bases had no gene match. The CDR3 length is 14 residues.

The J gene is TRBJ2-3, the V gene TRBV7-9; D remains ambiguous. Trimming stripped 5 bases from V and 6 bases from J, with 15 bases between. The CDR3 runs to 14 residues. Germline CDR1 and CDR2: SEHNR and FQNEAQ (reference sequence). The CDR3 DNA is TGTGCCAGCAGCGCGACTCCCACACAGGATACGCAGTATTTT. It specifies CASSATPTQDTQYF.